A selection of T cell receptor beta chains follows, all from one sample in a study of CD8 T cells in ankylosing spondylitis. In TCRdb, the 5' RACE reads were re-called with MiXCR into one record per CDR3 protein. Altogether hundreds of thousands of distinct CDR3 sequences are present, roughly 32% being singletons, with the ten largest covering approximately 4.6%. Sequenced material: blood, either unsorted or a sorted T cell fraction (not recorded which). These receptors all come from a male donor with ankylosing spondylitis or in good health (not recorded which). Both conserved end residues are part of each CDR3.

>TRBV5-1
CASSLRGWDEVADTQYF
>TRBV7-3
CASSLSGRSDTQYF
>TRBV6-1
CASSPRDRDYEQYF
>TRBV12-3/TRBV12-4
CASRGDNYNTEAFF
>TRBV10-3
CAISGVPDTQYF
>TRBV27
CASRDIDEKLFF
>TRBV7-9
CASSLGGVQPQHF
>TRBV29-1
CSVEGARPYEQYF
>TRBV5-5
CASNRGAGANQPQHF
>TRBV5-5
CASSLRVPGHANTGELFF
>TRBV2
CASSGGGPYEQYF
>TRBV9
CASSVEIGEQYF
>TRBV12-3/TRBV12-4
CASSFSGADTQYF
>TRBV12-3/TRBV12-4
CASSPQVSGGGPPLHF
>TRBV5-6
CASSPGRIWATGELFF
>TRBV12-3/TRBV12-4
CASSSRTSGNTIYF
>TRBV20-1
CSGPGQGPYNEQFF
>TRBV4-1
CASSGEDVEQFF
>TRBV27
CASSFRGADTEAFF
>TRBV29-1
CSVTTEKGVYGYTF
>TRBV4-2
CASNQPGQGPNYGYTF
>TRBV20-1
CSARPSGRGSDGYTF
>TRBV12-3/TRBV12-4
CASSLTPGTDTQYF
>TRBV5-1
CASSFRLSGGYNEQFF
>TRBV27
CASSEITGEDYGYTF
>TRBV7-9
CASSLDQGRETQYF
>TRBV15
CATSSGQGLMPEQYF
>TRBV7-9
CASSLDVEETQYF